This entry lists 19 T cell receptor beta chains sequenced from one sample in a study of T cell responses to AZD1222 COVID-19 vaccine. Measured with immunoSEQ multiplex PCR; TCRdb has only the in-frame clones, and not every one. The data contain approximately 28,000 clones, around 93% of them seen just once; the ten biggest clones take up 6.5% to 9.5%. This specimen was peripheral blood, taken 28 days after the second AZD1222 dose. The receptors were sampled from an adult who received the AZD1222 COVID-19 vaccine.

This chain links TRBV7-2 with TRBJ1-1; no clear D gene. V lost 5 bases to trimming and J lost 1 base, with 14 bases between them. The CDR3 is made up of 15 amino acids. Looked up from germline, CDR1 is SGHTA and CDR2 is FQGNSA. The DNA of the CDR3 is TGTGCCAGCAGCCCGCAAGAACACAAGAACACTGAAGCTTTCTTT. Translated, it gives CASSPQEHKNTEAFF.

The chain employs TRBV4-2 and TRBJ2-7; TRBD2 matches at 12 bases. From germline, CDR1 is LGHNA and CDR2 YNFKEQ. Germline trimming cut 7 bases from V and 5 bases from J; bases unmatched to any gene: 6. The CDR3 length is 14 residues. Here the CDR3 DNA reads TGTGCCAGCATGCGACTAGCGGGAGTCAACGAGCAGTACTTC. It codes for CASMRLAGVNEQYF.

The CDR3 nucleotides are TGTGCCAGCAGCGTAGGGGGGTTAGGAGGCACCGGGGAGCTGTTTTTT. Amino acids: CASSVGGLGGTGELFF. The rearrangement links TRBV9 to TRBJ2-2, with D perhaps being TRBD1 or TRBD2 (5 bases each). The CDR3 totals 16 residues. The germline V gene encodes CDR1 SGDLS and CDR2 YYNGEE. The V end was cut by 0 bases, the J end by 4 bases, with 13 bases between. Full variable domain (missing parts from reference TRBV9 and TRBJ2-2): DSGVTQTPKHLITATGQRVTLRCSPRSGDLSVYWYQQSLDQGLQFLIQYYNGEERAKGNILERFSAQQFPDLHSELNLSSLELGDSALYFCASSVGGLGGTGELFFGEGSRLTVL.

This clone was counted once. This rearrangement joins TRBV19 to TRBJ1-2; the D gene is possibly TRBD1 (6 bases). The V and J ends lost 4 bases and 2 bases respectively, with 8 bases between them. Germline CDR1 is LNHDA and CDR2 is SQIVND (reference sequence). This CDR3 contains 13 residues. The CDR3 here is CASSRDKNYGYTF. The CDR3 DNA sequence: TGTGCCAGTAGTAGGGACAAGAACTATGGCTACACCTTC.

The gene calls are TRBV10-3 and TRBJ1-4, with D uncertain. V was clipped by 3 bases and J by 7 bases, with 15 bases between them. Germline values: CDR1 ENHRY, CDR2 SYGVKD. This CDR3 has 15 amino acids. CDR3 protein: CAISDYDKSSEKLFF. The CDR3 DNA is TGTGCCATCAGTGACTACGACAAATCGAGTGAAAAACTGTTTTTT.

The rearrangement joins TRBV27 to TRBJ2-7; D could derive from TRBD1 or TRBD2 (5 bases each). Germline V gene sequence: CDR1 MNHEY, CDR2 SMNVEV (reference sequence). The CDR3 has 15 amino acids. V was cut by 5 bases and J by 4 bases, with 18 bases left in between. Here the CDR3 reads CASSVTGTHTYEQYF. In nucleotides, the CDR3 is TGTGCCAGCAGTGTCACCGGGACCCACACTTACGAGCAGTACTTC.

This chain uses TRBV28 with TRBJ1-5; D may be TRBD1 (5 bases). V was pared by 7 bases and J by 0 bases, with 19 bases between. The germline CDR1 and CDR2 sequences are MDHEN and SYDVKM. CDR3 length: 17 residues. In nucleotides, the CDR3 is TGTGCCAGCATGGGCCTCCCGGGGGGACTTAGCAATCAGCCCCAGCATTTT. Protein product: CASMGLPGGLSNQPQHF.

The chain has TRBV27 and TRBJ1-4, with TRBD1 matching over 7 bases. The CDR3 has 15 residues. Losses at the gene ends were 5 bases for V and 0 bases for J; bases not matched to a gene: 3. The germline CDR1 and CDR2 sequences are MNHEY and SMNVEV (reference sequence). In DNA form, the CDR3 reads TGTGCCAGCAGTATAGGACAGGCAACTAATGAAAAACTGTTTTTT. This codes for CASSIGQATNEKLFF.

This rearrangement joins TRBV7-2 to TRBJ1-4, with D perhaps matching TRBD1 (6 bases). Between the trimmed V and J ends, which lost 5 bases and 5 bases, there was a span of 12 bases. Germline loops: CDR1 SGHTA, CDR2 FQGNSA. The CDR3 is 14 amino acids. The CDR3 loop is CASSPWRGNEKLFF. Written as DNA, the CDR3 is TGTGCCAGCAGCCCCTGGAGGGGGAATGAAAAACTGTTTTTT. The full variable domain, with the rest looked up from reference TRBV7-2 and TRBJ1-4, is GAGVSQSPSNKVTEKGKDVELRCDPISGHTALYWYRQSLGQGLEFLIYFQGNSAPDKSGLPSDRFSAERTGGSVSTLTIQRTQQEDSAVYLCASSPWRGNEKLFFGSGTQLSVL.

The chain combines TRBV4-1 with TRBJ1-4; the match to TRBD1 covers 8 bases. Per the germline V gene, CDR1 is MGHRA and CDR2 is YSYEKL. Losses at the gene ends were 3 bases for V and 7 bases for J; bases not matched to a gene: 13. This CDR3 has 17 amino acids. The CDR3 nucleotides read TGCGCCAGCAGCCACGAATTACTCCAGGGGGCGCGTGAAAAACTGTTTTTT. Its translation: CASSHELLQGAREKLFF.

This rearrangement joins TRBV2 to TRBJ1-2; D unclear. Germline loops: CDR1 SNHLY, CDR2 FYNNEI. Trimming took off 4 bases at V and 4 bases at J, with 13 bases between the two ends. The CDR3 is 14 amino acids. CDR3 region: CASSVTFGVYGYTF. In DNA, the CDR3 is TGTGCCAGCAGTGTTACTTTCGGGGTCTATGGCTACACCTTC.

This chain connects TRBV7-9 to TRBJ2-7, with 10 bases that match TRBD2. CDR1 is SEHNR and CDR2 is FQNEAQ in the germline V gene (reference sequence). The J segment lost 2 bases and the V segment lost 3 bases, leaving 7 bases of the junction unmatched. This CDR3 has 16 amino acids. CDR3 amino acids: CASSFTAGGPAYEQYF. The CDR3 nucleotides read TGTGCCAGCAGCTTTACAGCGGGAGGGCCCGCCTACGAGCAGTACTTC.

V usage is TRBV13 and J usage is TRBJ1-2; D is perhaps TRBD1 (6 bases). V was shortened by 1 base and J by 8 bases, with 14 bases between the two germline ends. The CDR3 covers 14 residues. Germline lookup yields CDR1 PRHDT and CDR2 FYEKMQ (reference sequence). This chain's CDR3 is CASSLVQGLRGYTF. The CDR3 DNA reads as TGTGCCAGCAGCTTAGTACAGGGCCTCAGAGGCTACACCTTC. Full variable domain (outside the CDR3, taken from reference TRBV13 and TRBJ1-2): AAGVIQSPRHLIKEKRETATLKCYPIPRHDTVYWYQQGPGQDPQFLISFYEKMQSDKGSIPDRFSAQQFSDYHSELNMSSLELGDSALYFCASSLVQGLRGYTFGSGTRLTVV.

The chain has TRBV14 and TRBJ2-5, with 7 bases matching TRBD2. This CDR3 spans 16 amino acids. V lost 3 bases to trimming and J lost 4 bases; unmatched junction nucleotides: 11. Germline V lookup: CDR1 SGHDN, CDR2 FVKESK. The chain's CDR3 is CASSQRRGGIGETQYF. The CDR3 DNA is TGTGCCAGCAGCCAGAGGAGGGGAGGGATCGGAGAGACCCAGTACTTC.

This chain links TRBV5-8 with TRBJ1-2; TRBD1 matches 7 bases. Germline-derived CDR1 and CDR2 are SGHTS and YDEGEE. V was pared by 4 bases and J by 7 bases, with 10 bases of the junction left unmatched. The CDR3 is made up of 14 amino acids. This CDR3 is CASSGQTGIVGYTF. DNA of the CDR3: TGTGCCAGCAGCGGGCAGACAGGGATCGTTGGCTACACCTTC. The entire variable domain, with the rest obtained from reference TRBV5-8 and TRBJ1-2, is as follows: EAGVTQSPTHLIKTRGQQATLRCSPISGHTSVYWYQQALGLGLQFLLWYDEGEERNRGNFPPRFSGRQFPNYSSELNVNALELEDSALYLCASSGQTGIVGYTFGSGTRLTVV.

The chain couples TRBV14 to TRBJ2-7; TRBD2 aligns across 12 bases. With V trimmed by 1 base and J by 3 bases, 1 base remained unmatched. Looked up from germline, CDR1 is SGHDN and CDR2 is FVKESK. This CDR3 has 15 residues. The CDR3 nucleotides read TGTGCCAGCAGCCAAGTACTAGCGGGAGGCTACGAGCAGTACTTC. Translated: CASSQVLAGGYEQYF.

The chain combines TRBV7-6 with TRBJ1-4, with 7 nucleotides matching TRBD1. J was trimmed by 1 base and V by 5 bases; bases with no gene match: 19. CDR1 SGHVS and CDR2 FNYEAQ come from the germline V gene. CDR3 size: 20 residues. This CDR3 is CASSLTGTANFVGTNEKLFF. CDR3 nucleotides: TGTGCCAGCAGCCTAACCGGGACAGCGAATTTCGTGGGAACTAATGAAAAACTGTTTTTT.

CDR3 in amino acids: CASSLVPSGSYQDDGELFF. The CDR3 coding sequence is TGCGCCAGCAGCTTGGTGCCTAGCGGGAGCTACCAAGACGACGGGGAGCTGTTTTTT. V usage is TRBV5-1 and J usage is TRBJ2-2; 10 nucleotides align to TRBD2. V shed 0 bases, J shed 7 bases, and the junction held 15 bases outside the gene matches. The CDR3 consists of 19 residues. CDR1 and CDR2 (germline): SGHRS, YFSETQ.

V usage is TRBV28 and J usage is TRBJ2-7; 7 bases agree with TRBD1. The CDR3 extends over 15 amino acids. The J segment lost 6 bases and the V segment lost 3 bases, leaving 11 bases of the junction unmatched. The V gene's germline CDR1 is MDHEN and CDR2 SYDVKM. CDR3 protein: CASSFPPGQEVEQYF. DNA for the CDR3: TGTGCCAGCAGTTTTCCCCCAGGACAGGAGGTCGAGCAGTACTTC.